Below are 22 T cell receptor beta chains sequenced from a single sample in a study of cytotoxic CD8 clonotypes in ibrutinib-treated CLL. Generated by immunoSEQ multiplex PCR, the TCRdb table keeps only in-frame clones and is missing some. The sample records roughly 45,000 clones, just over 65% being singletons. The sample here was PBMCs, taken after 24 months of ibrutinib treatment. The receptors here all came from a human donor with chronic lymphocytic leukemia.

This chain uses TRBV1 with TRBJ2-3. TRBV1 is an annotated pseudogene. CDR3 length: 16 residues. The CDR3 bases are TGCACCAGCAGCCCAACTCGGGGCCTCGGCACAGATACGCAGTATTTT. It yields the protein CTSSPTRGLGTDTQYF.

DNA of the CDR3: TGTGCCAGCTCACCTTACGGCCACACTGAAGCTTTCTTT. Translation: CASSPYGHTEAFF. The chain uses TRBV18 and TRBJ1-1; D not certain. Trimming pared 3 bases from V and 3 bases from J, leaving 8 bases between. Germline V lookup: CDR1 KGHSH, CDR2 LQKENI. This CDR3 contains 13 residues.

The rearrangement links TRBV27 to TRBJ2-1; perhaps TRBD1 as D (6 bases). The CDR3 is 15 residues long. The ends were cut back, 0 bases at V and 4 bases at J, with 10 bases in the middle. Germline values: CDR1 MNHEY, CDR2 SMNVEV (reference sequence). The CDR3 loop is CASSLSATGYNEQFF. CDR3 sequence (DNA): TGTGCCAGCAGTTTATCCGCGACAGGTTACAATGAGCAGTTCTTC.

This chain connects TRBV10-3 to TRBJ1-3; D is unresolved. The ends were cut back, 6 bases at V and 0 bases at J, with 6 bases in the middle. The CDR3 is made up of 13 amino acids. The germline V gene has CDR1 ENHRY and CDR2 SYGVKD. CDR3 sequence: CAIRANSGNTIYF. CDR3 coding DNA: TGTGCCATCAGAGCCAACTCTGGAAACACCATATATTTT.

V is TRBV6-5 and J is TRBJ1-4; TRBD1 matches at 9 bases. Germline CDR1 MNHEY, CDR2 SVGAGI. The ends lost 6 bases at V and 8 bases at J; junction bases unmatched: 10. The CDR3 sequence is 15 residues long. The DNA for the CDR3 is TGTGCCAGCAGAACGTCGGGACAGGGAAGCGAAAAACTGTTTTTT. It is translated as CASRTSGQGSEKLFF.

The gene calls are TRBV7-9 and TRBJ1-5; D not certain. V shed 0 bases and J shed 7 bases, with 10 bases lying between them. This CDR3 has 14 residues. Per germline, CDR1 SEHNR and CDR2 FQNEAQ (reference sequence). CDR3: CASSLAGGPQPQHF. The CDR3 DNA sequence: TGTGCCAGCAGCTTAGCTGGTGGGCCCCAGCCCCAGCATTTT.

The V gene is TRBV6-5, the J gene TRBJ2-1, with D perhaps TRBD1 or TRBD2 (6 bases each). CDR1 is MNHEY, CDR2 SVGAGI, per germline. The CDR3 has 15 amino acids. The germline V and J ends were trimmed by 6 bases and 3 bases, with 15 bases remaining between them. In DNA form, the CDR3 reads TGTGCCAGCAGCCCAGAGGAGGGGGGCTACAATGAGCAGTTCTTC. It yields the protein CASSPEEGGYNEQFF.

This clone was detected only once. The genes are TRBV6-5 and TRBJ2-3; D unresolved. The CDR3 extends over 15 amino acids. Trimming removed 0 bases from V and 6 bases from J, with 13 bases in between. Germline assignment: CDR1 MNHEY and CDR2 SVGAGI. CDR3 amino acids: CASSYSSPSVDTQYF. In DNA form, the CDR3 reads TGTGCCAGCAGTTACTCGAGCCCAAGCGTCGATACGCAGTATTTT.

This chain links TRBV9 with TRBJ2-2; 8 bases agree with TRBD2. The CDR3 length is 16 residues. Germline assignment: CDR1 SGDLS and CDR2 YYNGEE. Losses at the gene ends were 4 bases for V and 3 bases for J; bases not matched to a gene: 8. For the CDR3, the DNA is TGTGCCAGCAGCCCATATGGGCGGGGGGACACCGGGGAGCTGTTTTTT. Translated: CASSPYGRGDTGELFF.

The chain carries TRBV15 and TRBJ2-7; D unclear. The V end was cut by 0 bases, the J end by 6 bases, with 9 bases between. This CDR3 region has 13 residues. Per germline, CDR1 LNHNV and CDR2 YYDKDF (reference sequence). CDR3 coding DNA: TGTGCCACCAGCAGAGAGTACACCTCCGAGCAGTACTTC. It specifies CATSREYTSEQYF.

The rearrangement links TRBV2 to TRBJ1-4; D gene uncertain. Germline CDR1 is SNHLY and CDR2 is FYNNEI. The CDR3 length is 14 residues. The germline V and J ends were trimmed by 0 bases and 4 bases, with 6 bases remaining between them. The CDR3 loop is CASSEAQINEKLFF. The CDR3 DNA follows: TGTGCCAGCAGTGAAGCGCAGATTAATGAAAAACTGTTTTTT.

The CDR3 DNA reads as TGCGCCAGCAGCCAAGATTATAGGCAGGGTAAAAGCCCGAAAGCTTTCTTT. Amino acid sequence: CASSQDYRQGKSPKAFF. The V gene is TRBV4-1, the J gene TRBJ1-1; tentatively, D is TRBD1 (5 bases). Trimming took off 0 bases at V and 9 bases at J, with 23 bases between the two ends. Germline V gives CDR1 MGHRA, CDR2 YSYEKL. The CDR3 spans 17 residues.

The chain combines TRBV15 with TRBJ1-3; the match to TRBD1 covers 7 bases. With 4 bases clipped from V and 7 bases from J, the junction kept 4 bases outside the gene matches. Germline CDR1 is LNHNV and CDR2 is YYDKDF (reference sequence). There are 13 residues in the CDR3. The chain's CDR3 is CATSIDRENTIYF. CDR3 nucleotides: TGTGCCACCAGCATTGACAGGGAGAACACCATATATTTT. Based on the CDR3 plus reference TRBV15 and TRBJ1-3, the full variable domain is DAMVIQNPRYQVTQFGKPVTLSCSQTLNHNVMYWYQQKSSQAPKLLFHYYDKDFNNEADTPDNFQSRRPNTSFCFLDIRSPGLGDTAMYLCATSIDRENTIYFGEGSWLTVV.

V usage is TRBV29-1 and J usage is TRBJ2-2; 7 bases are a match to TRBD2. Trimming at V came to 4 bases and at J to 0 bases, leaving 2 bases not matched to a gene. CDR3 length: 14 amino acids. Germline loops: CDR1 SQVTM, CDR2 ANQGSEA. Written as DNA, the CDR3 is TGCAGCGTTGTGGCGGGAGCGAACACCGGGGAGCTGTTTTTT. The encoded protein is CSVVAGANTGELFF.

The chain couples TRBV29-1 to TRBJ1-1, with D possibly matching TRBD1 (5 bases). CDR3 length: 11 residues. With 7 bases removed from V and 7 bases from J, the gap between germline ends came to 13 bases. Germline V gene lookup returns CDR1 SQVTM and CDR2 ANQGSEA. The chain's CDR3 is CSGGLTGEAFF. The CDR3 region has the DNA TGCAGCGGCGGACTTACAGGTGAAGCTTTCTTT.

The chain combines TRBV7-3 with TRBJ1-1, with D unresolved. Germline-derived CDR1 and CDR2 are SGHTA and FQGTGA. The ends were cut back, 1 base at V and 0 bases at J, with 9 bases in the middle. CDR3 length equals 15 residues. The CDR3 DNA reads TGTGCCAGCAGCTTAAGACTCGCCATGAACACTGAAGCTTTCTTT. It translates to CASSLRLAMNTEAFF.

The chain employs TRBV5-1 and TRBJ2-1; D is undetermined. This CDR3 region has 15 residues. Germline CDR1 and CDR2: SGHRS and YFSETQ. V lost 0 bases and J 3 bases, leaving 10 bases between the germline ends. CDR3 residues: CASSLVQNNYNEQFF. The CDR3 DNA follows: TGCGCCAGCAGCTTGGTTCAGAATAACTACAATGAGCAGTTCTTC.

This clone has just a few counts. This chain connects TRBV19 to TRBJ2-1, with 12 bases identical to TRBD2. This CDR3 contains 17 residues. V trimming: 6 bases; J trimming: 1 base; junction bases outside the gene matches: 7. CDR1 is LNHDA and CDR2 is SQIVND in the germline V gene (reference sequence). CDR3 sequence (DNA): TGTGCCAGTAGGCCTAGCGGGAGGGCTGGATCCTACAATGAGCAGTTCTTC. As protein: CASRPSGRAGSYNEQFF.

The chain combines TRBV5-1 with TRBJ1-2; possibly TRBD1 for D (5 bases). V lost 4 bases, J lost 3 bases, and 13 bases lay in between. Germline V lookup: CDR1 SGHRS, CDR2 YFSETQ. This CDR3 has 14 residues. CDR3 in DNA: TGCGCCAGCAGCCCCCGGGACGGGGACTATGGCTACACCTTC. Residues: CASSPRDGDYGYTF.

This clone was counted a few times. The chain couples TRBV6-1 to TRBJ2-5; 8 bases match TRBD2. The CDR3 runs 16 residues. CDR1 and CDR2 from the germline V gene are MNHNS and SASEGT. After removal of 4 bases from V and 1 base from J, the junction contained 8 bases not matched to a gene. CDR3 amino acids: CASSVWRLATQETQYF. The CDR3 DNA follows: TGTGCCAGCAGTGTATGGAGACTAGCGACCCAAGAGACCCAGTACTTC.

The rearrangement joins TRBV12-5 to TRBJ2-7; 9 nucleotides match TRBD1. Germline V gives CDR1 LGHNT, CDR2 FRNRAP. Losses at the gene ends were 1 base for V and 9 bases for J; bases not matched to a gene: 4. The CDR3 runs to 13 residues. The DNA for the CDR3 is TGTGCTAGTGGTTTGGGACAGGGGGTACGGCAGTACTTC. This encodes CASGLGQGVRQYF.

This clone was detected many times. The chain combines TRBV19 with TRBJ1-4; D uncertain. The germline V gene has CDR1 LNHDA and CDR2 SQIVND (reference sequence). This CDR3 has 15 residues. The V end lost 7 bases, the J end lost 5 bases, and 17 bases lay between the germline ends. In DNA form, the CDR3 reads TGTGCCAGTAAGATCCGGACCGGCGGGAATGAAAAACTGTTTTTT. It codes for CASKIRTGGNEKLFF.